This T cell receptor beta chain is drawn from a study of blood T cell repertoires in COVID-19. The sample holds a few counts of this clone. This table comes from immunoSEQ multiplex PCR, and its TCRdb copy is limited to in-frame clones, with some not included. The sample yields about 220,000 clones, about 85% seen once. The sequence was collected from a woman in her sixties who had recovered from COVID-19. Sequencing was performed on peripheral blood.

CDR3 loop: CASITPGQGSWQPQHF. CDR3 nucleotide sequence: TGTGCCAGCATCACCCCGGGACAGGGTTCGTGGCAGCCCCAGCATTTT. The chain is built from TRBV27 and TRBJ1-5, with TRBD1 matching 9 bases. V shed 7 bases and J 7 bases; nucleotides not matched to a gene: 14. The CDR3 has 16 residues. Germline V gene data show CDR1 as MNHEY and CDR2 as SMNVEV (reference sequence).